The following is a T cell receptor (beta chain) sequence with its context. Its antigen is not known. This CDR3 contains 13 residues. Trimming removed 2 bases from V and 4 bases from J, with 6 bases in between. CDR1 and CDR2 from the germline V gene are MNHNY and SVGAGI (reference sequence). The PCR was carried out with 60 Vbeta primers and 13 Jbeta primers. The data were produced by immunoSEQ multiplex PCR, yet TCRdb's version contains in-frame clones alone and is incomplete. The top ten clones hold less than 3% of a sample with around 140,000 clones, approximately 78% of them seen once. The data stem from a study of cytomegalovirus exposure and HLA in healthy donors. Findings and limits, study-wide: A list of around 160 TCR beta chains associated with cytomegalovirus was given. A few CMV-associated chains proved CMV antigen-specific in vitro.

Healthy people donating bone marrow made up the donors. Input material: PBMCs. The chain links TRBV6-6 to TRBJ1-5; D gene unclear. This clonotype was obtained from a young woman in good health and CMV-seropositive. The CDR3 loop is CASSYQVNQPQHF. The CDR3, as DNA: TGTGCCAGCAGTTACCAGGTTAATCAGCCCCAGCATTTT.